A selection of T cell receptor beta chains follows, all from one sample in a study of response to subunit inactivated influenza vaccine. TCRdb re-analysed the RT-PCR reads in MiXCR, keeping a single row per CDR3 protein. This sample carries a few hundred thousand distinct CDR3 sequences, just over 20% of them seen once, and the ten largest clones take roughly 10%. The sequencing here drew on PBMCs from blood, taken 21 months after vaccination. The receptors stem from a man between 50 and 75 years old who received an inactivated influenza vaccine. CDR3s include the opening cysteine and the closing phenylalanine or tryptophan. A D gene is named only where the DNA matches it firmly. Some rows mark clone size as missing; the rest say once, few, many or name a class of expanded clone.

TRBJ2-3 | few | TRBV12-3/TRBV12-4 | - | CASRTRGAGTDTQYF | TGTGCCAGCAGAACACGGGGGGCGGGCACAGATACGCAGTATTTT
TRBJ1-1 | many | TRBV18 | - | CASSPQGNTEAFF | TGTGCCAGCAGTCCCCAGGGAAACACTGAAGCTTTCTTT
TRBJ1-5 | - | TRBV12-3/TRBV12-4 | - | CASSTYGNQPQHF | TGTGCCAGCAGTACCTACGGCAATCAGCCCCAGCATTTT
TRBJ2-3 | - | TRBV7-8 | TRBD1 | CASSLGDRDTQYF | TGTGCCAGCAGCTTAGGGGACAGGGATACGCAGTATTTT
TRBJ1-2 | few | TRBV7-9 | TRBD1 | CASSRDSNYGYTF | TGTGCCAGCAGCCGGGACAGTAACTATGGCTACACCTTC
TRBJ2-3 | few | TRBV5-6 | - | CASSRRVTKDTDTQYF | TGTGCCAGCAGCCGCCGGGTCACTAAGGACACAGATACGCAGTATTTT
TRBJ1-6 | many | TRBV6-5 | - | CASSSTINSPLHF | TGTGCCAGCAGTTCCACAATTAATTCACCCCTCCACTTT
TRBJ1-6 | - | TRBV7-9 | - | CASSLVYGGNSPLHF | TGTGCCAGCAGCTTAGTGTACGGGGGCAATTCACCCCTCCACTTT
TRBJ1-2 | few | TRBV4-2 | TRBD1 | CASSRERTGTSNYGYTF | TGTGCCAGCAGCCGAGAAAGGACAGGGACCTCTAACTATGGCTACACCTTC
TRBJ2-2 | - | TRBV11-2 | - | CASSPVRQLRTNTGELFF | TGTGCCAGCAGCCCTGTAAGACAGCTACGTACTAACACCGGGGAGCTGTTTTTT
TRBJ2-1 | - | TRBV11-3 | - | CASSKLGQDSTYNEQFF | TGTGCCAGCAGCAAATTGGGGCAGGACTCCACCTACAATGAGCAGTTCTTC
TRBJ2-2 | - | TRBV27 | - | CASSFALAGRSTGELFF | TGTGCCAGCAGTTTCGCTTTGGCAGGGAGGAGCACCGGGGAGCTGTTTTTT